The T cell receptor (beta chain) described here comes from a study of cytomegalovirus exposure and HLA in healthy donors. Findings and caveats of the study: Three CMV-associated chains were confirmed in vitro to be specific for CMV antigens.

Using immunoSEQ multiplex PCR, the repertoire was profiled, and TCRdb retains in-frame clones only, with some absent. Of about 240,000 clones in the sample, about 86% were seen once. This clone was picked up many times. Its antigen is not known. This CDR3 region has 14 residues. V dropped 7 bases and J dropped 3 bases, with 12 bases sitting between them. The V gene's germline CDR1 is MRHNA and CDR2 SNTAGT. This receptor was identified in a woman under 40 in good health and CMV-seropositive. V usage is TRBV6-4 and J usage is TRBJ2-2, with D perhaps matching TRBD1 (5 bases). The sequenced sample was PBMCs. The CDR3 DNA reads TGTGCCAGCACTTCAGGGTCGGACACCGGGGAGCTGTTTTTT. It is translated as CASTSGSDTGELFF.